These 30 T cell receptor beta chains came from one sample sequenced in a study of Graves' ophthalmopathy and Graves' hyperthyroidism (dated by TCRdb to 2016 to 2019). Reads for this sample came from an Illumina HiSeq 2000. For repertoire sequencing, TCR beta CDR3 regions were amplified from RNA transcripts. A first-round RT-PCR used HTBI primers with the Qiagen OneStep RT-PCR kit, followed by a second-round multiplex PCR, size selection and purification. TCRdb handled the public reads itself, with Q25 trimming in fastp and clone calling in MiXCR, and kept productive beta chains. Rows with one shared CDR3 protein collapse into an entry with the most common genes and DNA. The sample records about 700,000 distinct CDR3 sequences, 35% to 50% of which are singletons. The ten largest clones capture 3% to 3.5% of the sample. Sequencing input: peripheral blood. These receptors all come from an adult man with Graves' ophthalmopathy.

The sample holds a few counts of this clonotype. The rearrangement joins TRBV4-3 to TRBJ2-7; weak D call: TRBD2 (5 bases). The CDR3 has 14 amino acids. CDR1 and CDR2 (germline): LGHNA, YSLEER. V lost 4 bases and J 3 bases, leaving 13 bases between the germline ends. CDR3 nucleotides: TGCGCCAGCAGCCTCCCCGGAGGAGTCTACGAGCAGTACTTC. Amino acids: CASSLPGGVYEQYF.

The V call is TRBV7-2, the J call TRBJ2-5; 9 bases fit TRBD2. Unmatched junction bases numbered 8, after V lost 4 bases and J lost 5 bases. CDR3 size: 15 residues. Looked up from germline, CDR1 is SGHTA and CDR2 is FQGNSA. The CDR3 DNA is TGTGCCAGCAGCTGGGATAGCGGGGGAATGGAGACCCAGTACTTC. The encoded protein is CASSWDSGGMETQYF.

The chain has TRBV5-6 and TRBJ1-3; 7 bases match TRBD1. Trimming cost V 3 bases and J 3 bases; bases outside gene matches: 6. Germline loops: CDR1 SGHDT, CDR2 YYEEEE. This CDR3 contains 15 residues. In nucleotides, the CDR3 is TGTGCCAGCAGCTCGAAACAGGGGCTTGGAAACACCATATATTTT. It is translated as CASSSKQGLGNTIYF. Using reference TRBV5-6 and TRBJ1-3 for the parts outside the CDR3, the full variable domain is DAGVTQSPTHLIKTRGQQVTLRCSPKSGHDTVSWYQQALGQGPQFIFQYYEEEERQRGNFPDRFSGHQFPNYSSELNVNALLLGDSALYLCASSSKQGLGNTIYFGEGSWLTVV.

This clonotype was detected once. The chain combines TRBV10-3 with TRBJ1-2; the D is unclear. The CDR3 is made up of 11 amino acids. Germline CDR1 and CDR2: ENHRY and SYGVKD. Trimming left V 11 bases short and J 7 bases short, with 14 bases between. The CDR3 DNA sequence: TGTGCCTCGACCCGGGTGCGTGGCTACACCTTC. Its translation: CASTRVRGYTF.

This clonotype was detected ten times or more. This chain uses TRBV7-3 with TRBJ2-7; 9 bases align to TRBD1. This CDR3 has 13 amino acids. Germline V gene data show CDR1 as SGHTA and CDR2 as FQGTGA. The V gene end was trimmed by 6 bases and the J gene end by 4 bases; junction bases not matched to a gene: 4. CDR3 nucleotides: TGTGCCAGCAGTCAAGGGACAGGGTACGAGCAGTACTTC. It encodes CASSQGTGYEQYF.

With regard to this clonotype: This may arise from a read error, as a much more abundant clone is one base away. The CDR3 reads CAGRTAYSNQPQHF. The CDR3 DNA reads TGTGCCGGCAGAACAGCTTATAGCAATCAGCCCCAGCATTTT. V is TRBV6-5 and J is TRBJ1-5; no clear D gene. This CDR3 has 14 amino acids. CDR1 is MNHEY, CDR2 SVGAGI, per germline.

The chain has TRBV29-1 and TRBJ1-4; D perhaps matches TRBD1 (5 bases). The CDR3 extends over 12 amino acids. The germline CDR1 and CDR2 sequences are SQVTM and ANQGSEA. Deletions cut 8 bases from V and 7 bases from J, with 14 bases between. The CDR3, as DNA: TGCAGCTTAGCCGGGGCGGGTGAAAAACTGTTTTTT. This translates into CSLAGAGEKLFF.

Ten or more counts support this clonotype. Here the CDR3 reads CASSGNPSGALGQYF. CDR3 bases: TGTGCCAGCAGCGGGAATCCTAGCGGGGCTCTGGGGCAGTACTTC. This chain uses TRBV9 with TRBJ2-7, with 9 bases matching TRBD2. V shed 3 bases, J shed 9 bases, and the junction held 13 bases outside the gene matches. The germline gives CDR1 SGDLS, CDR2 YYNGEE. The CDR3 consists of 15 residues.

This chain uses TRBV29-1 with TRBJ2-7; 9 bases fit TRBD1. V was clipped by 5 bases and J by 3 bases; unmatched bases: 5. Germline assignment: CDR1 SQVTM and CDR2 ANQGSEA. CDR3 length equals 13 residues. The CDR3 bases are TGCAGCGTTTGGGGACAGGGCCTCTACGAGCAGTACTTC. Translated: CSVWGQGLYEQYF.

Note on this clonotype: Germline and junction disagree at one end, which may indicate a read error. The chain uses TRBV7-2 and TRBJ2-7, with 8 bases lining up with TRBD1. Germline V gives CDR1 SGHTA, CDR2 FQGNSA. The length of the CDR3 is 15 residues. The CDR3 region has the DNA TGCGCCAGCAGCCCTCGGACGGGACAGGCGAACGAGCAGTACTTC. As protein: CASSPRTGQANEQYF.

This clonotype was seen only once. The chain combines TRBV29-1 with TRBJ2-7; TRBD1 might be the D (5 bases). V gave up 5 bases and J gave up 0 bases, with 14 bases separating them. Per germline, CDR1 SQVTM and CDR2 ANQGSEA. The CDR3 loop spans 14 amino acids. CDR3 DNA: TGCAGCGTTCAGGGTTACGGCCTCTCCTACGAGCAGTACTTC. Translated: CSVQGYGLSYEQYF.

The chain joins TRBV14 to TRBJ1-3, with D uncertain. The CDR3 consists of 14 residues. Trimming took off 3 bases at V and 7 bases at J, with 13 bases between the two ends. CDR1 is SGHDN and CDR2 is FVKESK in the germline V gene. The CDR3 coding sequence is TGTGCCAGCAGCCAGAACCCCGGGTGGAACACCATATATTTT. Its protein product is CASSQNPGWNTIYF.

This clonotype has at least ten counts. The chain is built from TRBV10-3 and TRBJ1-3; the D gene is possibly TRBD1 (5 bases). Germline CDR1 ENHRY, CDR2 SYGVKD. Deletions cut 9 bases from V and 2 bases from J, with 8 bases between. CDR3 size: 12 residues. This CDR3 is CAIGTAGNTIYF. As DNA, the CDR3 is TGTGCCATAGGGACTGCTGGAAACACCATATATTTT.

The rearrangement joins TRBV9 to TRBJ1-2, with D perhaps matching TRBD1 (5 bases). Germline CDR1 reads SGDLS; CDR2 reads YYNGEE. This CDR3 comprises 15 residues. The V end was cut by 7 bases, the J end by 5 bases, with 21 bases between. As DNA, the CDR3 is TGTGCCAGCTCACCAGCATCAGGGATGCGGTATGGCTACACCTTC. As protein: CASSPASGMRYGYTF.

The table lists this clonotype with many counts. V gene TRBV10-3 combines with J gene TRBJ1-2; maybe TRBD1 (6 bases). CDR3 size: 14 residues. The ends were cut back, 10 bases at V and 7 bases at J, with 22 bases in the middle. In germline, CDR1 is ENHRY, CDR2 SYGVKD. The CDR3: CASRSEQGAAGYTF. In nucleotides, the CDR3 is TGTGCCAGCAGAAGCGAACAGGGTGCGGCTGGCTACACCTTC.

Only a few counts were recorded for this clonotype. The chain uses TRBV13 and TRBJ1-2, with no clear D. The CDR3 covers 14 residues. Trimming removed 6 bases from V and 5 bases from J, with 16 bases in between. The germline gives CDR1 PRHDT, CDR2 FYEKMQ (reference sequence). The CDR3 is CASSAFEYDYGYTF. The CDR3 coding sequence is TGTGCCAGCAGTGCCTTCGAATACGATTATGGCTACACCTTC.

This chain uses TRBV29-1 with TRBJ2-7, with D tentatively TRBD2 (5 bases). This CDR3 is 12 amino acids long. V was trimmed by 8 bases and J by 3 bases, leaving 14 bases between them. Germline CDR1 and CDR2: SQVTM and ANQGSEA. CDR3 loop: CSLASGLYEQYF. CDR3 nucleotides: TGCAGCTTAGCGTCCGGCCTCTACGAGCAGTACTTC.

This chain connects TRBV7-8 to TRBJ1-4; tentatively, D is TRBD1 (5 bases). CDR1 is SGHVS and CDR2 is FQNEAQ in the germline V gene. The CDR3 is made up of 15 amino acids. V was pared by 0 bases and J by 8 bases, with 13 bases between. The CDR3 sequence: CASSLALRAAEKLFF. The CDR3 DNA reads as TGTGCCAGCAGCTTAGCTCTCAGGGCGGCCGAAAAACTGTTTTTT.

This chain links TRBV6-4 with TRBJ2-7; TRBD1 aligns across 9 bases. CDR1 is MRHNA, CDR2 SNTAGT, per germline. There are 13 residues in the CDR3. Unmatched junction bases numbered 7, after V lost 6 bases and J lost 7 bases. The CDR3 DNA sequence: TGTGCCAGCAGCAACGACAGGGGGAAAGAGCAGTACTTC. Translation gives CASSNDRGKEQYF.

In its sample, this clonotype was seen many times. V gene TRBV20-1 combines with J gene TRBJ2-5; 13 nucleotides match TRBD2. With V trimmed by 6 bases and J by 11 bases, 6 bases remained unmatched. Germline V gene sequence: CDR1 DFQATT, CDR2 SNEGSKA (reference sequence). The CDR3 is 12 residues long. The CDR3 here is CSATGTSGEQYF. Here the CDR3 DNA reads TGCAGTGCCACAGGGACTAGCGGGGAACAGTACTTC.

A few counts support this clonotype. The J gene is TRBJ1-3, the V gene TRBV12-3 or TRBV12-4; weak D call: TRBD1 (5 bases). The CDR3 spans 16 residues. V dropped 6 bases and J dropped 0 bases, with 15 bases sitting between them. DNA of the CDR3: TGTGCCAGCAGCCGCACATGGACAATCTCTGGAAACACCATATATTTT. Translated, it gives CASSRTWTISGNTIYF.

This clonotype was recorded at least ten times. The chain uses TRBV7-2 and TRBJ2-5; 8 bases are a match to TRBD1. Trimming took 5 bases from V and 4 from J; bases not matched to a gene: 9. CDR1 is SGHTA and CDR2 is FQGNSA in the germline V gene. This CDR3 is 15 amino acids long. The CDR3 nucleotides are TGTGCCAGCAGCCCGCGGACAGGGATTCCAGAGACCCAGTACTTC. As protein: CASSPRTGIPETQYF.

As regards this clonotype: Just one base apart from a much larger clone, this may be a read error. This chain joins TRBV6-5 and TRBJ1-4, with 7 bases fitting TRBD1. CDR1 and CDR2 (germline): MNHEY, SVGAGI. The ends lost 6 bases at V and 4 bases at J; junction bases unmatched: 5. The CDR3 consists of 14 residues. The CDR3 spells CASSGQEGNEKLFF. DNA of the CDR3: TGTGCCAGCAGCGGACAGGAGGGTAATGAAAAACTGTTTTTT.

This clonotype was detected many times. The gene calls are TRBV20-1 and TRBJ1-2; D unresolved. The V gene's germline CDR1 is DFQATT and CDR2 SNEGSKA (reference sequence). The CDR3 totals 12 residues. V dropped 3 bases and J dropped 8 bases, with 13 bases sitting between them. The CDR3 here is CSARSGRAGYTF. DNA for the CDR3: TGCAGTGCTAGGTCTGGGAGGGCGGGCTACACCTTC.

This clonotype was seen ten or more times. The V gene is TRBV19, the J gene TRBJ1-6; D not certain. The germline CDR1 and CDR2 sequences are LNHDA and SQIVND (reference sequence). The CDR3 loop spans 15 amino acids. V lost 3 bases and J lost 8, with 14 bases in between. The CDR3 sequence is CASSMASLLDSPLHF. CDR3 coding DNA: TGTGCCAGTAGTATGGCCAGCCTCTTAGATTCACCCCTCCACTTT.

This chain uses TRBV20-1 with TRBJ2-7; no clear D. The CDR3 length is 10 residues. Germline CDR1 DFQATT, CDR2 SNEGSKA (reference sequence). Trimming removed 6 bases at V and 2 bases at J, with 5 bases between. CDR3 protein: CSAPAYEQYF. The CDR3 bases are TGCAGTGCACCCGCCTACGAGCAGTACTTC.

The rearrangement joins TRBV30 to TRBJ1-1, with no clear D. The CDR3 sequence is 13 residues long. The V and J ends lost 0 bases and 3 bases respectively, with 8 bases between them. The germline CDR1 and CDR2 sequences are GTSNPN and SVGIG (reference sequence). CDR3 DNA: TGTGCCTGGAGTGTAGGCTCTGACACTGAAGCTTTCTTT. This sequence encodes CAWSVGSDTEAFF.

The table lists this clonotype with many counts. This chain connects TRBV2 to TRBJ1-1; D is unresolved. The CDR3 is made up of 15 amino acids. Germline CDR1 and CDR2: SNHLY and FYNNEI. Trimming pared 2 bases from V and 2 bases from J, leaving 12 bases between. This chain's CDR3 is CASSEMVRQNTEAFF. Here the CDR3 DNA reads TGTGCCAGCAGTGAAATGGTCAGACAAAACACTGAAGCTTTCTTT. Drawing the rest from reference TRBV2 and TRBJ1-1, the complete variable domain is EPEVTQTPSHQVTQMGQEVILRCVPISNHLYFYWYRQILGQKVEFLVSFYNNEISEKSEIFDDQFSVERPDGSNFTLKIRSTKLEDSAMYFCASSEMVRQNTEAFFGQGTRLTVV.

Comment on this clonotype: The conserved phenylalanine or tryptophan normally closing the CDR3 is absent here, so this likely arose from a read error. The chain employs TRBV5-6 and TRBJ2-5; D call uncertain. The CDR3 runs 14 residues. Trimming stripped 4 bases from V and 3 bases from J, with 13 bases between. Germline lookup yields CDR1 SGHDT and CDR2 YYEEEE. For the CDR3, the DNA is TGTGCCAGCAGCGACCCCAGGACCAAAGAGACCCAGTACGTC. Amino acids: CASSDPRTKETQYV.

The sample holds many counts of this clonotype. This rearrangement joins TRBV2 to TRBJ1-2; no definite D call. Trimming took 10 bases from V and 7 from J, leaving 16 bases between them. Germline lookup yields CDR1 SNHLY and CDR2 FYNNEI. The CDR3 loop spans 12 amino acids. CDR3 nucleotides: TGTGCCACCAACTCTTTAGGGTTTGGCTACACCTTC. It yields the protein CATNSLGFGYTF.